This T cell receptor beta chain was obtained from a study of blood T cell repertoires in COVID-19. At the level of the study: From T cells, B-cell-depleted T cells, or PBMCs came the material, which was cDNA or gDNA.

Authors' data handling: Quantification of nucleated cells was approximated via reference gene primer amplification. Assay used: immunoSEQ multiplex PCR; TCRdb lists only in-frame clones, some missing. That table supplies the V and J calls and clone size; D and trimming were determined from the DNA. The sample includes about 120,000 clones, around four fifths seen only once; the top ten take 7% to 9.5%. The V gene's germline CDR1 is SGHNT and CDR2 YYREEE (reference sequence). V trimming: 3 bases; J trimming: 5 bases; junction bases outside the gene matches: 7. The CDR3 extends over 14 amino acids. This receptor was obtained from a man in his 70s with active or convalescent COVID-19. The sample comprised peripheral blood. The rearrangement uses TRBV5-4 and TRBJ1-2, with TRBD1 matching over 7 bases. The CDR3 reads CASSSPDRRYGYTF. In DNA form, the CDR3 reads TGTGCCAGCAGCTCTCCGGACAGGAGGTATGGCTACACCTTC.